This record covers a single T cell receptor beta chain. Germline V gives CDR1 LNHDA, CDR2 SQIVND (reference sequence). The CDR3 is 15 residues long. Trimming pared 7 bases from V and 2 bases from J, leaving 17 bases between. This sample is part of a study of blood T cell repertoires in COVID-19. Overall study context: Researchers got acute and convalescent COVID-19 samples from the United States, Italy and Spain. Sources were T cells, B-cell-depleted T cells, or PBMCs; the material itself was cDNA or gDNA.

How the authors handled the data: Reference gene primer amplification gave nucleated cell count estimates. Using immunoSEQ multiplex PCR, the repertoire was profiled, and TCRdb retains in-frame clones only, with some absent. Clonal size and the V and J genes are those of that table, whereas D and trimming came from the DNA. The sample consists of around 270,000 clones, around 87% of them appearing once. The source of this sequence is a woman in her 50s with acute or convalescent COVID-19. Sequenced input: peripheral blood. The chain combines TRBV19 with TRBJ1-1, with D tentatively TRBD1 (5 bases). As DNA, the CDR3 is TGTGCCAGTATCCCTAGCGGACACATAAACACTGAAGCTTTCTTT. Its translation is CASIPSGHINTEAFF.